Included here is one T cell receptor (beta chain) sequence, with context. Antigen specificity is unknown. The data derive from a study of T cells in localized non-small cell lung cancer. Assay used: immunoSEQ multiplex PCR; TCRdb lists only in-frame clones, some missing. The repertoire has 25,000 to 35,000 clones, less than 95% of them found once; the top ten carry under 30%. Study outcomes and limitations: Prolonged overall survival went with higher T cell density in the blood. A single tumor region was sequenced, leaving heterogeneity possible. Out of the top 100 tumor clones, a median around 56 were seen in adjacent lung. Among the tissues sampled, uninvolved adjacent lung had the highest T cell clonality, above tumor.

The sequence came from a female donor older than 55 with stage I lung adenocarcinoma. This material consisted of peripheral blood, taken before any cancer treatment.

The CDR3 region is CASSLAEGPAKNIQYF. The CDR3 DNA is TGTGCCAGCAGCTTAGCGGAGGGACCGGCCAAAAACATTCAGTACTTC. The chain recombines TRBV7-9 with TRBJ2-4; possibly TRBD2 for D (6 bases). V was pared by 0 bases and J by 1 base, with 10 bases between. The CDR3 is 16 residues long. Per the germline V gene, CDR1 is SEHNR and CDR2 is FQNEAQ (reference sequence).